This T cell receptor (beta chain) originates from a study of blood T cell repertoires in COVID-19. The overall study: Samples of COVID-19 (acute and convalescent) were obtained from the United States, Italy and Spain. Sample material is recorded as cDNA or gDNA derived from T cells, B-cell-depleted T cells, or PBMCs.

As regards this clone: The junction and the germline gene differ at one end; a read error may be behind it.

There are 9 residues in the CDR3. Looked up from germline, CDR1 is SQVTM and CDR2 is ANQGSEA. How the authors handled the data: The assay estimated nucleated cells by amplifying reference gene primers. Data came from immunoSEQ multiplex PCR; TCRdb stores just in-frame clones and leaves some out. That table furnishes V, J and clone size, whereas the DNA furnished D and trimming. Among about 180,000 clones listed, 90% were seen once. Sequencing input: peripheral blood. This sequence originates from a man aged 50 to 60 with acute or convalescent COVID-19. This sequence joins TRBV29-1 and TRBJ1-3; 7 nucleotides agree with TRBD1. The CDR3 coding sequence is TGCAGCGTGGGGGGACAGTGGGATTTT. As protein: CSVGGQWDF.